These T cell receptor beta chains were read from a single sample in a study of blood T cells in healthy people across ages. Using its own MiXCR run on the 5' RACE reads, TCRdb lists one record per CDR3 protein. The data contain roughly 1.4 million distinct CDR3 sequences, roughly 64% of them singletons. Sequenced material: blood. The receptors come from a young man in good health. Each CDR3 is given with its conserved first and last residue. A D gene is named only where the DNA matches it firmly. Some rows have no size entry. The others give once, few or many, or a class for an expanded clone.

len	j_gene	v_gene	abundance	d_gene	CDR3nt	CDR3aa
14	TRBJ1-2	TRBV25-1	NA	TRBD1	TGTGCCAGCAGTGGACAGGGAGGACTCTATGGCTACACCTTC	CASSGQGGLYGYTF
15	TRBJ2-1	TRBV6-5	NA	NA	TGTGACACCCGAAGGTGGAGACAAAAGGCCAATGAGCAGTTCTTC	CDTRRWRQKANEQFF
15	TRBJ2-2	TRBV6-2/TRBV6-3	few	NA	TGTGCCAGCAGTTACACCCGAGCTGTCACCGGGGAGCTGTTTTTT	CASSYTRAVTGELFF
15	TRBJ2-3	TRBV11-2	NA	NA	TGTGCCAGCAGATCCCCGGGACTTCGCACAGATACGCAGTATTTT	CASRSPGLRTDTQYF
16	TRBJ2-6	TRBV12-3/TRBV12-4	few	NA	TGTGCCAGCAGTACACAAGGGGTGGCTGGGGCCAACGTCCTGACTTTC	CASSTQGVAGANVLTF
14	TRBJ1-2	TRBV4-2	NA	TRBD1	TGTGCCAGCAGCCAAGGGACAGGGCTTAGGGGCTACACCTTC	CASSQGTGLRGYTF
16	TRBJ2-1	TRBV3-1	NA	NA	TGTGCCAGCAGCCAAGTTGGTTCGAGAATCTACAATGAGCAGTTCTTC	CASSQVGSRIYNEQFF
16	TRBJ2-3	TRBV3-1	few	TRBD1	TGTGCCAGCAGCCAGGCCGACAGGGTGACTTCAGATACGCAGTATTTT	CASSQADRVTSDTQYF
15	TRBJ2-7	TRBV7-2	NA	TRBD2	TGTGCCAGCAGCACCATAGCGGGCGTCTCCTACGAGCAGTACTTC	CASSTIAGVSYEQYF
16	TRBJ2-1	TRBV6-5	NA	NA	TGTGCCAGCAGTTACTCGACCGGATTTCCCTACAATGAGCAGTTCTTC	CASSYSTGFPYNEQFF
16	TRBJ1-6	TRBV6-5	NA	TRBD1	TGTGCCAGCAGTCCAACCCGGGACAGGGGTAATTCACCCCTCCACTTT	CASSPTRDRGNSPLHF
14	TRBJ2-3	TRBV6-2/TRBV6-3	NA	NA	TGTGCCAGCAGATCGGCCCCCTCGGCAGATACGCAGTATTTT	CASRSAPSADTQYF
14	TRBJ1-2	TRBV4-1	NA	NA	TGCGCCAGCAGCCCCGTCGTTAACCAATATGGCTACACCTTC	CASSPVVNQYGYTF